The present entry profiles one T cell receptor (beta chain) with its context. Antigen specificity is unknown. Naive, central memory, regulatory and stem cell-like memory cells within the CD4+ compartment were sorted using CD45RO/CCR7/CD25/CD127/CD95/CD27. Over 95% purity was reached by all sorted populations. This sample is part of a study of beta chain features in type 1 diabetes. Background on the study: There was similarity between patients and healthy donors in age, gender and cell yields.

The study reverse transcribed the entire isolated RNA, so it sequenced expressed TCRB transcripts. Clones were read by immunoSEQ multiplex PCR, and TCRdb kept only the in-frame ones, dropping some. The sample yields about 470,000 clones, roughly 30% seen once. Study-wide results and limits: Moderate but significant shortening of TCRB CDR3s was recorded in all four CD4+ subsets from Type 1 diabetes patients.

The CDR3 length is 15 residues. V was shortened by 7 bases and J by 6 bases, with 22 bases between the two germline ends. Germline loops: CDR1 SGDLS, CDR2 YYNGEE. The sample consisted of naive CD4+ T cells from blood. The chain combines TRBV9 with TRBJ1-2; tentative D call: TRBD1 (6 bases). The sequence was obtained from a man younger than 35 in good health. The CDR3 sequence is CASGARTRGADGYTF. The CDR3 coding sequence is TGTGCCAGCGGGGCGAGGACCAGGGGTGCTGATGGCTACACCTTC.